This TCR beta chain originates from a study of beta chain features in type 1 diabetes. This clone was found a few times. Its antigen remains unknown. Study results and caveats: Comparison showed that naive, central memory and Treg TCRB repertoires appeared more similar among patients than among healthy donors. A moderate, significant TCRB CDR3 shortening appeared in type 1 diabetes across four CD4+ subsets.

The J segment lost 2 bases and the V segment lost 0 bases, leaving 5 bases of the junction unmatched. From germline, CDR1 is SGHRS and CDR2 YFSETQ. The CDR3 spans 16 residues. Expressed TCRB transcripts were sequenced after all isolated RNA was converted to cDNA. Data came from immunoSEQ multiplex PCR; TCRdb stores just in-frame clones and leaves some out. The table records hundreds of thousands of clones, approximately 15% of them present only once. The sequence was obtained from a man in his thirties or forties with type 1 diabetes. This chain joins TRBV5-1 and TRBJ1-1, with 9 bases matching TRBD1. The sequencing sample was made of naive CD4+ T cells from blood. In nucleotides, the CDR3 is TGCGCCAGCAGCTTGGCCCCGGGACAGGGCAACACTGAAGCTTTCTTT. Protein sequence: CASSLAPGQGNTEAFF.